The 10 T cell receptor beta chains below come from one sample, sequenced in a study of cytomegalovirus exposure and HLA in healthy donors. Primers for the PCR totalled 60 Vbeta and 13 Jbeta. Sequencing used immunoSEQ multiplex PCR; TCRdb keeps in-frame clones, though not all of them. The sample includes some 120,000 clones, just over 15% of them seen just once. The sequenced sample consisted of PBMCs. The receptor source for this set is a woman aged 18 to 35 in good health and CMV-seronegative.

This clone was seen only a few times. The rearrangement joins TRBV2 to TRBJ1-5; TRBD1 matches at 7 bases. CDR1 is SNHLY and CDR2 is FYNNEI in the germline V gene. Trimming at V came to 6 bases and at J to 5 bases, leaving 7 bases not matched to a gene. The CDR3 is 14 amino acids. CDR3 in amino acids: CASSLDRADQPQHF. In DNA, the CDR3 is TGTGCCAGCAGCCTCGACAGGGCGGATCAGCCCCAGCATTTT.

The sample holds a few counts of this clone. This sequence joins TRBV2 and TRBJ1-2; tentative D call: TRBD1 (6 bases). The length of the CDR3 is 12 residues. V gave up 3 bases and J gave up 8 bases, with 10 bases separating them. In germline, CDR1 is SNHLY, CDR2 FYNNEI. The CDR3 spells CASSDRGGGYTF. DNA for the CDR3: TGTGCCAGCAGTGACAGGGGCGGGGGCTACACCTTC. Variable domain in full (rest from reference TRBV2 and TRBJ1-2): EPEVTQTPSHQVTQMGQEVILRCVPISNHLYFYWYRQILGQKVEFLVSFYNNEISEKSEIFDDQFSVERPDGSNFTLKIRSTKLEDSAMYFCASSDRGGGYTFGSGTRLTVV.

The gene calls are TRBV5-1 and TRBJ1-2, with D hard to call. The CDR3 extends over 14 amino acids. V was trimmed by 0 bases and J by 8 bases, leaving 14 bases between them. From germline, CDR1 is SGHRS and CDR2 YFSETQ. The CDR3 region has the DNA TGCGCCAGCAGCTTGGATCGGGGAATGGGCGGCTACACCTTC. Translated, it gives CASSLDRGMGGYTF.

The V call is TRBV7-8, the J call TRBJ2-7; 10 bases are shared with TRBD2. This CDR3 is built from 13 residues. After removal of 6 bases from V and 9 bases from J, the junction contained 8 bases not matched to a gene. In germline, CDR1 is SGHVS, CDR2 FQNEAQ. CDR3: CASSLTSGKGQYF. The DNA of the CDR3 is TGTGCCAGCAGTTTAACTAGCGGGAAGGGGCAGTACTTC.

The chain carries TRBV6-1 and TRBJ2-5; TRBD2 agrees at 7 bases. This CDR3 comprises 14 residues. Germline CDR1 is MNHNS and CDR2 is SASEGT. Trimming cost V 2 bases and J 7 bases; bases outside gene matches: 7. CDR3 loop: CASSETGGTGTQYF. Written as DNA, the CDR3 is TGTGCCAGCAGTGAAACGGGGGGTACGGGGACCCAGTACTTC.

This clone was picked up a small number of times. The rearrangement joins TRBV4-3 to TRBJ2-2; D remains unclear. The CDR3 covers 18 residues. Germline V CDR1 and CDR2: LGHNA, YSLEER. V lost 0 bases to trimming and J lost 0 bases, with 14 bases between them. The CDR3 sequence is CASSQDGSASPNTGELFF. CDR3 coding DNA: TGCGCCAGCAGCCAAGATGGCAGTGCCTCACCGAACACCGGGGAGCTGTTTTTT.

This clone was picked up a small number of times. The chain's CDR3 is CASSPRQGMAGELFF. The CDR3 DNA reads as TGTGCCAGCAGCCCTAGACAGGGAATGGCCGGGGAGCTGTTTTTT. The rearrangement uses TRBV7-9 and TRBJ2-2, with 7 bases aligning to TRBD1. Per the germline V gene, CDR1 is SEHNR and CDR2 is FQNEAQ (reference sequence). This CDR3 has 15 residues. The ends lost 5 bases at V and 6 bases at J; junction bases unmatched: 9.

As concerns this clone: Sequence at one end of the junction differs from germline and may be a read error. The V call is TRBV5-8, the J call TRBJ2-7; 7 bases map to TRBD1. The V gene's germline CDR1 is SGHTS and CDR2 YDEGEE. The CDR3 is 11 amino acids. The CDR3 nucleotides read TGTGCCAGCAGCTTACGACAGGGCCATTATTTC. The encoded protein is CASSLRQGHYF.

This chain connects TRBV25-1 to TRBJ1-2, with D maybe TRBD1 (5 bases). Germline assignment: CDR1 MGHDK and CDR2 SYGVNS. The CDR3 loop spans 13 amino acids. Trimming stripped 1 base from V and 4 bases from J, with 7 bases between. The CDR3 region is CASSEWRGYGYTF. The CDR3 DNA follows: TGTGCCAGCAGTGAATGGAGGGGCTATGGCTACACCTTC.

This clone came up a few times. The V call is TRBV2, the J call TRBJ1-2, with no clear D. V dropped 2 bases and J dropped 10 bases, with 17 bases sitting between them. The CDR3 length is 14 residues. Looked up from germline, CDR1 is SNHLY and CDR2 is FYNNEI. The DNA for the CDR3 is TGTGCCAGCAGTGAACTGAGGTCTCCCTCCTCCTACACCTTC. Protein sequence: CASSELRSPSSYTF. The whole variable domain, remainder taken from reference TRBV2 and TRBJ1-2, is EPEVTQTPSHQVTQMGQEVILRCVPISNHLYFYWYRQILGQKVEFLVSFYNNEISEKSEIFDDQFSVERPDGSNFTLKIRSTKLEDSAMYFCASSELRSPSSYTFGSGTRLTVV.